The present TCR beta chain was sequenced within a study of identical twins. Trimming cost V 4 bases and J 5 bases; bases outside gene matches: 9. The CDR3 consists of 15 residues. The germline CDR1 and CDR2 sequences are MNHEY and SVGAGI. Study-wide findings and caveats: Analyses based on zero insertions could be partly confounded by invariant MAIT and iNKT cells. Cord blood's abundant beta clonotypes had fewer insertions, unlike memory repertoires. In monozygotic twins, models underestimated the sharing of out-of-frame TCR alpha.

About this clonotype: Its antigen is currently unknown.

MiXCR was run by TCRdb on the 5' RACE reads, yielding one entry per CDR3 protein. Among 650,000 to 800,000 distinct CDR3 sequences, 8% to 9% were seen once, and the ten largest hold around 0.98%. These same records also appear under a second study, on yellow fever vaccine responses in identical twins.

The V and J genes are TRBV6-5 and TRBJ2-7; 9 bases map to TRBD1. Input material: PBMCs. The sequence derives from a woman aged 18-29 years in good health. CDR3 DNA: TGTGCCAGCAGTTTCCGCGGGACAGGGAAACACGAGCAGTACTTC. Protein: CASSFRGTGKHEQYF.